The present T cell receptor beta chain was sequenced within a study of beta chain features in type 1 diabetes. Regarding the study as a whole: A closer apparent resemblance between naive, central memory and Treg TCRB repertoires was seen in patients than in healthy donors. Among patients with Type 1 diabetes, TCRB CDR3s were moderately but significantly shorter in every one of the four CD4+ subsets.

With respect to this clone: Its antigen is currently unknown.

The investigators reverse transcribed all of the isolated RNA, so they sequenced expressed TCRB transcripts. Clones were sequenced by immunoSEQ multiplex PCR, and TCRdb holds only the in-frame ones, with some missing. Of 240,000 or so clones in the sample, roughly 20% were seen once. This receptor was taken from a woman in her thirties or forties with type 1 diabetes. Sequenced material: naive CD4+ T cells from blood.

The CDR3 sequence: CASTRRLGNTEAFF. DNA of the CDR3: TGTGCCAGTACCCGGAGATTGGGGAACACTGAAGCTTTCTTT. The chain has TRBV19 and TRBJ1-1, with no clear D. The germline V and J ends were trimmed by 7 bases and 1 base, with 13 bases remaining between them. The CDR3 covers 14 residues. Per the germline V gene, CDR1 is LNHDA and CDR2 is SQIVND (reference sequence).